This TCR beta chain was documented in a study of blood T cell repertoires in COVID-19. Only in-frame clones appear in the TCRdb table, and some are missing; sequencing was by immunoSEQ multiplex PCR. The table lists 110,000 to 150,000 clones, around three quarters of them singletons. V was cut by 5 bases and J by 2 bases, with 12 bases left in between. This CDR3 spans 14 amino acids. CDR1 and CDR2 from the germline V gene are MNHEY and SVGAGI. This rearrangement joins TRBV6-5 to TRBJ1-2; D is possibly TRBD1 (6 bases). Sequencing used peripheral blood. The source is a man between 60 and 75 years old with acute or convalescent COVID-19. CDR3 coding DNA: TGTGCCAGCAGTCTTCGGACAGCGAACTATGGCTACACCTTC. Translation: CASSLRTANYGYTF.